These T cell receptor beta chains were read from a single sample in a study of CD8 T cells in ankylosing spondylitis. TCRdb fed the 5' RACE reads into MiXCR, producing one record per CDR3 protein. The sample has roughly 400,000 distinct CDR3 sequences, more than 20% seen once. Sequenced: blood, either unsorted or a sorted T cell fraction (not recorded which). The receptors shown here come from a male donor with ankylosing spondylitis. The CDR3 runs from the conserved cysteine through the conserved F or W. Each record gives: V gene, clone size, D gene, J gene, CDR3 protein, CDR3 DNA. A D gene is named only where the DNA matches it firmly. Some rows mark clone size as missing; the rest say once, few, many or name a class of expanded clone.

v_call: TRBV29-1; clone_size: few; d_call: -; j_call: TRBJ2-5; cdr3_aa: CSVEDLRTQYF; cdr3_nt: TGCAGCGTTGAAGATTTACGGACCCAGTACTTC
v_call: TRBV29-1; clone_size: few; d_call: -; j_call: TRBJ2-1; cdr3_aa: CSVVSGPYDSNEQFF; cdr3_nt: TGCAGCGTTGTTTCCGGACCTTATGATAGCAATGAGCAGTTCTTC
v_call: TRBV12-3/TRBV12-4; clone_size: -; d_call: -; j_call: TRBJ2-7; cdr3_aa: CASSRGGTASYEQYF; cdr3_nt: TGTGCCAGCAGCCGGGGAGGGACAGCCTCCTACGAGCAGTACTTC
v_call: TRBV12-3/TRBV12-4; clone_size: many; d_call: -; j_call: TRBJ2-3; cdr3_aa: CASSYRLGGVDTQYF; cdr3_nt: TGTGCCAGCAGCTACCGACTTGGGGGTGTGGATACGCAGTATTTT
v_call: TRBV7-3; clone_size: few; d_call: -; j_call: TRBJ2-1; cdr3_aa: CASSLGPFSGFTYNEQFF; cdr3_nt: TGTGCCAGCAGCTTAGGCCCGTTCAGCGGGTTTACCTACAATGAGCAGTTCTTC
v_call: TRBV7-8; clone_size: few; d_call: -; j_call: TRBJ1-1; cdr3_aa: CASSSRPGAEAFF; cdr3_nt: TGTGCCAGCAGCTCCAGACCGGGGGCCGAAGCTTTCTTT
v_call: TRBV6-4; clone_size: once; d_call: -; j_call: TRBJ1-3; cdr3_aa: CASSTRFGNTIYF; cdr3_nt: TGTGCCAGCTCTACGAGGTTTGGAAACACCATATATTTT
v_call: TRBV20-1; clone_size: -; d_call: TRBD2; j_call: TRBJ2-7; cdr3_aa: CSARASGPLGYEQYF; cdr3_nt: TGCAGTGCTAGGGCTAGCGGGCCCCTGGGCTACGAGCAGTACTTC
v_call: TRBV18; clone_size: few; d_call: TRBD1; j_call: TRBJ2-5; cdr3_aa: CASSTTLGQGFETQYF; cdr3_nt: TGTGCCAGCTCAACCACCCTGGGACAGGGATTTGAGACCCAGTACTTC
v_call: TRBV4-1; clone_size: few; d_call: -; j_call: TRBJ2-7; cdr3_aa: CASSQVLRDQQYF; cdr3_nt: TGCGCCAGCAGCCAAGTACTCCGAGATCAGCAGTACTTC
v_call: TRBV12-3/TRBV12-4; clone_size: many; d_call: -; j_call: TRBJ2-7; cdr3_aa: CASSFSPSNEQYF; cdr3_nt: TGTGCCAGCAGTTTTAGCCCCTCTAACGAGCAGTACTTC
v_call: TRBV20-1; clone_size: -; d_call: -; j_call: TRBJ2-7; cdr3_aa: CSASIQGSTYEQYF; cdr3_nt: TGCAGTGCTTCGATACAGGGTAGCACCTACGAGCAGTACTTC
v_call: TRBV4-1; clone_size: -; d_call: TRBD2; j_call: TRBJ2-5; cdr3_aa: CASSQTGLAGGTETQYF; cdr3_nt: TGCGCCAGCAGCCAAACGGGACTAGCGGGAGGGACAGAGACCCAGTACTTC
v_call: TRBV28; clone_size: -; d_call: TRBD1; j_call: TRBJ1-2; cdr3_aa: CASSFRQGANYGYTF; cdr3_nt: TGTGCCAGCAGTTTCCGACAGGGGGCTAACTATGGCTACACCTTC
v_call: TRBV2; clone_size: few; d_call: TRBD2; j_call: TRBJ2-2; cdr3_aa: CASSKRGDTGELFF; cdr3_nt: TGTGCCAGCAGTAAGCGGGGGGACACCGGGGAGCTGTTTTTT
v_call: TRBV10-3; clone_size: -; d_call: -; j_call: TRBJ2-7; cdr3_aa: CAIGQSSSYEQYF; cdr3_nt: TGTGCCATCGGACAGTCGAGCTCCTACGAGCAGTACTTC
v_call: TRBV6-5; clone_size: few; d_call: -; j_call: TRBJ1-2; cdr3_aa: CASSYSSPGANYGYTF; cdr3_nt: TGTGCCAGCAGTTACTCGTCGCCAGGGGCTAACTATGGCTACACCTTC
v_call: TRBV5-6; clone_size: many; d_call: -; j_call: TRBJ1-5; cdr3_aa: CASSLAGGYQPQHF; cdr3_nt: TGTGCCAGCAGCTTGGCAGGTGGGTACCAGCCCCAGCATTTT
v_call: TRBV11-2; clone_size: -; d_call: -; j_call: TRBJ1-2; cdr3_aa: CASSPGRVNYGYTF; cdr3_nt: TGTGCCAGCAGCCCGGGGCGGGTGAACTATGGCTACACCTTC
v_call: TRBV29-1; clone_size: few; d_call: -; j_call: TRBJ2-1; cdr3_aa: CSVLGEYNEQFF; cdr3_nt: TGCAGCGTTTTGGGGGAGTACAATGAGCAGTTCTTC
v_call: TRBV6-5; clone_size: many; d_call: -; j_call: TRBJ2-5; cdr3_aa: CASVRGSEETQYF; cdr3_nt: TGTGCCAGCGTTCGAGGGAGTGAAGAGACCCAGTACTTC
v_call: TRBV5-1; clone_size: -; d_call: TRBD2; j_call: TRBJ2-3; cdr3_aa: CASSWRLAGFTDTQYF; cdr3_nt: TGCGCCAGCAGCTGGAGACTAGCGGGGTTCACAGATACGCAGTATTTT
v_call: TRBV12-3/TRBV12-4; clone_size: few; d_call: TRBD1; j_call: TRBJ1-4; cdr3_aa: CASSNRGFEKLFF; cdr3_nt: TGTGCCAGCAGTAACAGGGGATTTGAAAAACTGTTTTTT
v_call: TRBV2; clone_size: -; d_call: -; j_call: TRBJ1-2; cdr3_aa: CASSQDRFLYGYTF; cdr3_nt: TGTGCCAGCAGTCAAGACAGGTTTCTATACGGCTACACCTTC
v_call: TRBV25-1; clone_size: -; d_call: -; j_call: TRBJ2-7; cdr3_aa: CASSEYGAGTYEQYF; cdr3_nt: TGTGCCAGCAGTGAATATGGCGCTGGAACCTACGAGCAGTACTTC
v_call: TRBV11-2; clone_size: few; d_call: TRBD2; j_call: TRBJ2-3; cdr3_aa: CASSSIAGGGTDTQYF; cdr3_nt: TGTGCCAGCAGCTCAATAGCGGGAGGTGGCACAGATACGCAGTATTTT
v_call: TRBV5-1; clone_size: few; d_call: -; j_call: TRBJ2-1; cdr3_aa: CASNTDPTTSEQFF; cdr3_nt: TGCGCCAGCAACACTGACCCCACCACTTCGGAGCAGTTCTTC
v_call: TRBV12-3/TRBV12-4; clone_size: -; d_call: -; j_call: TRBJ1-1; cdr3_aa: CASSLVGIGTEAFF; cdr3_nt: TGTGCCAGCAGTTTAGTGGGGATTGGCACTGAAGCTTTCTTT
v_call: TRBV7-2; clone_size: -; d_call: -; j_call: TRBJ1-4; cdr3_aa: CASSPATNEKLFF; cdr3_nt: TGTGCCAGCAGCCCCGCAACTAATGAAAAACTGTTTTTT